Presented here are 18 T cell receptor beta chains from one specimen sequenced in a study of shared clonotypes between healthy human individuals. The assay was immunoSEQ multiplex PCR, and TCRdb's table has in-frame clones only and misses some. The table lists a few hundred thousand clones, about 73% of them singletons, with about 9.4% in the top ten. Sequenced material: memory CD4+ T cells sorted from blood. Subset noted: CD45RA-negative fraction. The receptors were gathered from a man aged 25-40 years in good health.

There are a few counts of this clone. The gene calls are TRBV5-1 and TRBJ2-1, with D tentatively TRBD2 (6 bases). V was trimmed by 2 bases and J by 10 bases, leaving 13 bases between them. The germline gives CDR1 SGHRS, CDR2 YFSETQ. The CDR3 totals 13 residues. The CDR3 sequence is CASSLNLAEEQFF. Written as DNA, the CDR3 is TGCGCCAGCAGCTTAAACTTAGCGGAGGAGCAGTTCTTC.

Concerning this clone itself: Other DNA sequences in this specimen translate into the identical CDR3. The chain is built from TRBV29-1 and TRBJ1-2, with 9 nucleotides matching TRBD1. Germline V gene lookup returns CDR1 SQVTM and CDR2 ANQGSEA. The CDR3 has 12 residues. V was pared by 6 bases and J by 8 bases, with 7 bases of the junction left unmatched. As DNA, the CDR3 is TGCAGCGTCGAACAGGGGGCGGGGGGCTACACCTTC. Translating gives CSVEQGAGGYTF.

This clone was counted only a few times. CDR3 nucleotide sequence: TGTGCCAGCTCACCACCTCCTAAACTGGTGGACACCTCCCTCCAAGAGACCCAGTACTTC. Amino acids: CASSPPPKLVDTSLQETQYF. This chain links TRBV18 with TRBJ2-5; a weak D match, TRBD1 (5 bases). V lost 0 bases to trimming and J lost 1 base, with 24 bases between them. CDR1 is KGHSH and CDR2 is LQKENI in the germline V gene. CDR3 length equals 20 residues.

In its sample, this clone was seen a few times. The V and J genes are TRBV5-1 and TRBJ2-1, with 7 bases aligning to TRBD2. The CDR3 contains 16 residues. Losses at the gene ends were 0 bases for V and 4 bases for J; bases not matched to a gene: 7. The V gene's germline CDR1 is SGHRS and CDR2 YFSETQ. CDR3 residues: CASSLDPGLQYNEQFF. CDR3 DNA sequence: TGCGCCAGCAGCTTGGATCCGGGACTACAGTACAATGAGCAGTTCTTC.

This clone was recorded only once. Other DNA sequences from this sample encode an identical CDR3 as well. The chain links TRBV5-1 to TRBJ2-3; D call uncertain. Germline CDR1 SGHRS, CDR2 YFSETQ. The CDR3 consists of 12 residues. Trimming removed 1 base at V and 4 bases at J, with 4 bases between. CDR3 loop: CASSLSADTQYF. CDR3 nucleotides: TGCGCCAGCAGCTTGAGCGCAGATACGCAGTATTTT. The whole variable domain, remainder taken from reference TRBV5-1 and TRBJ2-3, is KAGVTQTPRYLIKTRGQQVTLSCSPISGHRSVSWYQQTPGQGLQFLFEYFSETQRNKGNFPGRFSGRQFSNSRSEMNVSTLELGDSALYLCASSLSADTQYFGPGTRLTVL.

V and J are TRBV4-1 and TRBJ2-3; maybe TRBD1 (6 bases). Germline V gene lookup returns CDR1 MGHRA and CDR2 YSYEKL. This CDR3 is 13 amino acids long. The ends were cut back, 0 bases at V and 9 bases at J, with 10 bases in the middle. The CDR3 DNA reads TGCGCCAGCAGCCAAGATCTGGGGACAACGCAGTATTTT. Translation: CASSQDLGTTQYF.

There are many counts of this clone. This chain links TRBV10-3 with TRBJ2-3; D may be TRBD2 (6 bases). Germline CDR1 and CDR2: ENHRY and SYGVKD. This CDR3 has 14 residues. V lost 4 bases and J 2 bases, leaving 10 bases between the germline ends. The CDR3 DNA reads as TGTGCCATCAGTGGTAGCGGTACCACAGATACGCAGTATTTT. It specifies CAISGSGTTDTQYF.

In this sample, this clone turned up a few times. The J gene is TRBJ1-1, the V gene TRBV6-5; TRBD1 might be the D (6 bases). This CDR3 region has 13 residues. The V end was cut by 2 bases, the J end by 7 bases, with 11 bases between. Germline values: CDR1 MNHEY, CDR2 SVGAGI. CDR3 sequence: CASSYGRGGEAFF. CDR3 coding DNA: TGTGCCAGCAGTTACGGGAGGGGGGGTGAAGCTTTCTTT.

The rearrangement joins TRBV9 to TRBJ2-1; 7 positions agree with TRBD2. Germline V gene sequence: CDR1 SGDLS, CDR2 YYNGEE. The J segment lost 1 base and the V segment lost 0 bases, leaving 7 bases of the junction unmatched. This CDR3 is 17 amino acids long. CDR3 bases: TGTGCCAGCAGCGTAGCAAAGGGGACTACTTCCTACAATGAGCAGTTCTTC. Its translation is CASSVAKGTTSYNEQFF.

The CDR3 coding sequence is TGCGCCAGCAGCTTGACAGTCAATAATGAAAAACTGTTTTTT. It yields the protein CASSLTVNNEKLFF. The V gene is TRBV5-1, the J gene TRBJ1-4; no definite D call. Germline CDR1 and CDR2: SGHRS and YFSETQ. The CDR3 is made up of 14 amino acids. Trimming cost V 1 base and J 4 bases, with 8 bases left between them.

This clone was seen a few times. The chain combines TRBV29-1 with TRBJ2-2; no reliable D call. This CDR3 contains 13 residues. V lost 4 bases to trimming and J lost 7 bases, with 13 bases between them. Looked up from germline, CDR1 is SQVTM and CDR2 is ANQGSEA. The DNA for the CDR3 is TGCAGCGTTGGGGCCGCTGGGATCGGGGAGCTGTTTTTT. Protein sequence: CSVGAAGIGELFF.

V is TRBV12-5 and J is TRBJ1-2; the match to TRBD1 covers 12 bases. The junction had 12 bases not matched to a gene; V was cut back by 3 bases and J by 4 bases. This CDR3 is built from 18 residues. Germline V gene lookup returns CDR1 LGHNT and CDR2 FRNRAP. The CDR3 is CASGFPVPGQGAGYGYTF. The DNA for the CDR3 is TGTGCTAGTGGTTTCCCCGTCCCGGGACAGGGGGCAGGCTATGGCTACACCTTC.

The genes are TRBV29-1 and TRBJ1-2; D is undetermined. The CDR3 contains 11 residues. V lost 4 bases and J 6 bases, leaving 9 bases between the germline ends. Germline CDR1 SQVTM, CDR2 ANQGSEA. CDR3 residues: CSVADGDGYTF. Here the CDR3 DNA reads TGCAGCGTTGCTGACGGTGATGGCTACACCTTC.

The rearrangement uses TRBV27 and TRBJ2-2; unclear D gene. Germline loops: CDR1 MNHEY, CDR2 SMNVEV (reference sequence). This CDR3 has 15 residues. V was cut by 0 bases and J by 4 bases, with 9 bases left in between. In DNA, the CDR3 is TGTGCCAGCAGTTTATCGAGGTCTGGCACCGGGGAGCTGTTTTTT. This encodes CASSLSRSGTGELFF.

This chain links TRBV18 with TRBJ2-3, with a possible D match to TRBD1 (6 bases). Trimming cost V 3 bases and J 1 base, with 11 bases left between them. CDR1 and CDR2 (germline): KGHSH, LQKENI. The CDR3 length is 15 residues. This CDR3 is CASSPSGVRTDTQYF. CDR3 sequence (DNA): TGTGCCAGCTCACCTTCAGGGGTGCGCACAGATACGCAGTATTTT.

J is TRBJ1-2 and V is TRBV4-1, with D maybe TRBD1 (6 bases). This CDR3 spans 18 amino acids. The germline V gene encodes CDR1 MGHRA and CDR2 YSYEKL. V was trimmed by 4 bases and J by 5 bases, leaving 26 bases between them. CDR3 loop: CASSLGTLGGPDIYGYTF. The DNA for the CDR3 is TGCGCCAGCAGCCTCGGGACACTTGGGGGTCCCGACATTTATGGCTACACCTTC.

This clone was detected only a few times. J is TRBJ1-2 and V is TRBV6-1; the D is unclear. CDR3 length: 14 residues. The ends were cut back, 3 bases at V and 2 bases at J, with 10 bases in the middle. CDR1 is MNHNS and CDR2 is SASEGT in the germline V gene. CDR3: CASSEGIRNYGYTF. The CDR3 DNA reads TGTGCCAGCAGTGAGGGGATTCGAAACTATGGCTACACCTTC.

The chain employs TRBV5-1 and TRBJ1-4; D is perhaps TRBD1 (5 bases). V was clipped by 4 bases and J by 1 base, with 11 bases between them. The CDR3 consists of 15 residues. The germline CDR1 and CDR2 sequences are SGHRS and YFSETQ. CDR3 in DNA: TGCGCCAGCAGCCCAGGGTTCCTAACTAATGAAAAACTGTTTTTT. This sequence encodes CASSPGFLTNEKLFF.